This TCR beta chain emerged from a study of beta chain features in type 1 diabetes. Study context: Across the samples, roughly 98 million sorted cells were examined in total. Regarding the study as a whole: When VDJ junctions were examined, type 1 diabetes patients showed fewer insertions and more deletions. There was a possibility that cDNA sequencing over-represented cells with high TCR expression. Compared to healthy donors, patients appeared to have naive, central memory and Treg TCRB repertoires that were more alike. Shorter TCRB CDR3s, moderately but significantly so, marked every one of the four CD4+ subsets in Type 1 diabetes patients.

Expressed TCRB transcripts were sequenced, since all the RNA that had been isolated was reverse transcribed. Here immunoSEQ multiplex PCR was the method, and the copy in TCRdb shows in-frame clones only, minus some. The sample records roughly 300,000 clones, 7% to 10% being singletons. The V end lost 1 base, the J end lost 0 bases, and 9 bases lay between the germline ends. The CDR3 has 16 residues. Germline CDR1 is SGHNT and CDR2 is YENEEA. This clone occurred many times. Its antigen is not known. Other DNA sequences in this sample translate to the same CDR3. Specimen: central memory CD4+ T cells from blood. The rearrangement uses TRBV11-3 and TRBJ2-2; a possible D gene is TRBD1 (5 bases). This clonotype was obtained from a man younger than 40 with type 1 diabetes. The CDR3 coding sequence is TGTGCCAGCAGCTTAGGGGGCACAACGAACACCGGGGAGCTGTTTTTT. Amino acids: CASSLGGTTNTGELFF.